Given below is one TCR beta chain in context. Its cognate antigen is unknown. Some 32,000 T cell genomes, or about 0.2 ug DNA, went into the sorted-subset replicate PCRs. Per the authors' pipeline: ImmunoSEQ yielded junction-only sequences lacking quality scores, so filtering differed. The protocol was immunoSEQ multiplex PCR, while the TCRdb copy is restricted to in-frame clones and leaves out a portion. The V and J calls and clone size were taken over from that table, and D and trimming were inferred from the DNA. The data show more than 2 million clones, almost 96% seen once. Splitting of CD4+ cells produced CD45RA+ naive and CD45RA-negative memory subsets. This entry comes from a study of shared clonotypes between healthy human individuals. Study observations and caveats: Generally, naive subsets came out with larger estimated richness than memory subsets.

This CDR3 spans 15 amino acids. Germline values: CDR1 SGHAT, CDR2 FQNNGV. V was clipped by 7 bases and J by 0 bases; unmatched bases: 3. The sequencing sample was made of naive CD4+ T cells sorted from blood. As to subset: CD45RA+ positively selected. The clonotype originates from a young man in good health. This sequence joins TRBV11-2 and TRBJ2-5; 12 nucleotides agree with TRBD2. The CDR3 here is CASTASGRDQETQYF. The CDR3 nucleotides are TGTGCCAGCACCGCTAGCGGGAGGGACCAAGAGACCCAGTACTTC.